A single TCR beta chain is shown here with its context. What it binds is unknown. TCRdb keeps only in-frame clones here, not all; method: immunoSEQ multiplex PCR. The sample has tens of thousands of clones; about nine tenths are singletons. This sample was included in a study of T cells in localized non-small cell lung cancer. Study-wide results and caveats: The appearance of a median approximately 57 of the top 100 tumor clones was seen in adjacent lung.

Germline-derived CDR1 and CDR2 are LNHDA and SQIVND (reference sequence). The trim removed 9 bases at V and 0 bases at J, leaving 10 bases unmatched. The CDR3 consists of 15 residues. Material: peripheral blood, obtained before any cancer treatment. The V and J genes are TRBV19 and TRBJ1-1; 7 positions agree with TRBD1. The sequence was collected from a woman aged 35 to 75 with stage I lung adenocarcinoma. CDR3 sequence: CASQPVGGLNTEAFF. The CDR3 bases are TGTGCCAGCCAGCCGGTAGGGGGCTTGAACACTGAAGCTTTCTTT.